This T cell receptor beta chain was profiled in a study of blood T cell repertoires in COVID-19. Germline V lookup: CDR1 SGHVS, CDR2 FQNEAQ. This CDR3 comprises 15 residues. V was trimmed by 1 base and J by 0 bases, leaving 7 bases between them. Those enrolled in Seattle joined during active infection and were followed longitudinally afterward. Only in-frame clones appear in the TCRdb table, and some are missing; sequencing was by immunoSEQ multiplex PCR. Of over 400,000 clones in the sample, 70% to 90% were seen once. The sequence came from a woman aged 45-65 years with COVID-19, enrolled during active disease. The chain recombines TRBV7-8 with TRBJ1-3, with a tentative D call TRBD1 (5 bases). Sequenced input: peripheral blood. The CDR3 loop reads CASSLGQTSGNTIYF. The CDR3 DNA is TGTGCCAGCAGCTTAGGACAGACCTCTGGAAACACCATATATTTT.